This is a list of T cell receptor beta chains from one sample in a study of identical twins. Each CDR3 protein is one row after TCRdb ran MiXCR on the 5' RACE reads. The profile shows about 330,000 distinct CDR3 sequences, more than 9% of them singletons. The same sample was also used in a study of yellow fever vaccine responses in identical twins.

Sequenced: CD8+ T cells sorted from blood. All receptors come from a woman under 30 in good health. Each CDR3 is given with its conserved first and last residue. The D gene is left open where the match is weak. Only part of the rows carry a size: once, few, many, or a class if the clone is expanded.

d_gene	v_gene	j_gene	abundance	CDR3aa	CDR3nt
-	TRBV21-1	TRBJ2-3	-	CAGFGLAGEPSTDTQYF	TGTGCCGGTTTCGGACTAGCGGGGGAACCTAGCACAGATACGCAGTATTTT
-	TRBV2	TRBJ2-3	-	CATHTDTQYF	TGTGCCACCCACACAGATACGCAGTATTTT
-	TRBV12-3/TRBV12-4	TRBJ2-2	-	CASVSGLGTGELFF	TGTGCCAGCGTCTCAGGGTTGGGTACCGGGGAGCTGTTTTTT
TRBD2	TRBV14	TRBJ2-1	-	CASSQDLAGVGNEQFF	TGTGCCAGCAGCCAAGACCTGGCGGGAGTGGGTAATGAGCAGTTCTTC
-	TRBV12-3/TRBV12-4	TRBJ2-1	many	CASSLPFAQSSYNEQFF	TGTGCCAGCAGCTTACCCTTTGCCCAGAGCTCCTACAATGAGCAGTTCTTC
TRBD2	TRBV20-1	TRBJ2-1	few	CSAWTSGLYNEQFF	TGCAGTGCCTGGACTAGCGGACTATACAATGAGCAGTTCTTC
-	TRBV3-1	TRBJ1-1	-	CASSQDWGRYTEAFF	TGTGCCAGCAGCCAAGATTGGGGGCGGTACACTGAAGCTTTCTTT
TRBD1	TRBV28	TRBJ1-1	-	CASSFGTGVGTEAFF	TGTGCCAGCAGTTTTGGGACAGGGGTAGGCACTGAAGCTTTCTTT
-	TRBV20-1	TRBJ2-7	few	CSARGLETYEQYF	TGCAGTGCTAGAGGGCTGGAGACCTACGAGCAGTACTTC
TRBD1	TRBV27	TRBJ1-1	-	CASGQGATEAFF	TGTGCCAGCGGACAGGGGGCCACTGAAGCTTTCTTT